This T cell receptor beta chain was captured in a study of cytomegalovirus exposure and HLA in healthy donors. The study ran its PCR with 60 Vbeta and 13 Jbeta primers. Assay: immunoSEQ multiplex PCR; the TCRdb copy retains only in-frame clones and omits some. Of 65,000 to 85,000 clones in the sample, about 78% were seen once. The germline V gene encodes CDR1 SGHKS and CDR2 YYEKEE (reference sequence). The V gene end was trimmed by 2 bases and the J gene end by 0 bases; junction bases not matched to a gene: 4. The CDR3 has 16 amino acids. The clonotype originates from a woman between 40 and 55 years old in good health and CMV-seropositive. Source material: PBMCs. V is TRBV5-5 and J is TRBJ2-7, with 11 bases matching TRBD1. DNA of the CDR3: TGTGCCAGCAGCTTCGGGACAGGGGGAATCTCCTACGAGCAGTACTTC. It codes for CASSFGTGGISYEQYF.